This T cell receptor beta chain appears in the sequencing data of a study of early T cells in non-severe SARS-CoV-2 infection. Study-wide results and limits: Matching with VDJdb favored anti-spike CD8 responses (missing private and CD4 specificities).

A few counts support this clonotype. Its antigen is undetermined. TCRdb passed the 5' RACE reads through MiXCR, listing each CDR3 protein once. The table records just under 65,000 distinct CDR3 sequences, about 12% of them present only once. CDR3 length: 15 amino acids. Germline V gene data show CDR1 as MGHRA and CDR2 as YSYEKL. V was shortened by 1 base and J by 4 bases, with 13 bases between the two germline ends. The receptor comes from an adult who was a healthcare worker with PCR-confirmed SARS-CoV-2 infection or an uninfected control (not recorded which). The rearrangement joins TRBV4-1 to TRBJ1-1, with a weak D call TRBD1 (6 bases). The specimen was whole blood. CDR3: CASSQGQQGGTEAFF. The CDR3 DNA follows: TGCGCCAGCAGCCAAGGACAACAAGGGGGCACTGAAGCTTTCTTT.